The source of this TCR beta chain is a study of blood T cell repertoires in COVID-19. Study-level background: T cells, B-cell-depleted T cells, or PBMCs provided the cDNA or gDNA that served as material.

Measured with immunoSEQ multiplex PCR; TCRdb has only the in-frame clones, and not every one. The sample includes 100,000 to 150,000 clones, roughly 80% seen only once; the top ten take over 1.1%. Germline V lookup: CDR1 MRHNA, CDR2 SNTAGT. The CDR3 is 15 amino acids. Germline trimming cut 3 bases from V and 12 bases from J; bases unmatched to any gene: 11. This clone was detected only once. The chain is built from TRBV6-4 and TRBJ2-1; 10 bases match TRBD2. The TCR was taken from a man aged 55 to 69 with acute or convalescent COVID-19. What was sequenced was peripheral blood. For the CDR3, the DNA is TGTGCCAGCAGTGAGCTAGCGGGAGCCCCGGGAGGGCAGTTCTTC. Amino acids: CASSELAGAPGGQFF.